The 3 T cell receptor beta chains given below trace back to one sample, sequenced in a study of graft-versus-host responses after intestinal transplantation. Assay: immunoSEQ multiplex PCR; the TCRdb copy retains only in-frame clones and omits some. Of approximately 21,000 clones in the sample, 50% to 70% were seen once. Sequences were derived from alloreactive CD4+ T cells from a mixed lymphocyte reaction culture, sampled before intestinal transplant. Indicated subset: CFSE-low proliferating T cells sorted from roughly six-day pre-transplant mixed lymphocyte reaction (GvH or HvG direction). The receptor source for this set is a human patient who received an intestinal transplant.

The chain is built from TRBV2 and TRBJ1-4; 8 bases agree with TRBD1. The CDR3 sequence is 14 residues long. The V and J ends lost 2 bases and 8 bases, in that order; junction bases with no gene match: 4. CDR1 SNHLY and CDR2 FYNNEI come from the germline V gene. CDR3 coding DNA: TGTGCCAGCAGTGAAAGGGACAGGAAAGAAAAACTGTTTTTT. This sequence encodes CASSERDRKEKLFF.

The chain employs TRBV28 and TRBJ1-2, with D maybe TRBD1 (5 bases). Between the trimmed V and J ends, which lost 5 bases and 8 bases, there was a span of 24 bases. Germline CDR1 reads MDHEN; CDR2 reads SYDVKM. The CDR3 has 16 amino acids. CDR3 sequence: CASSPTIYGGSRGYTF. CDR3 in DNA: TGTGCCAGCAGTCCCACGATCTACGGGGGGTCTCGGGGCTACACCTTC.

The chain has TRBV6-5 and TRBJ2-7; 7 bases line up with TRBD1. CDR3 length equals 16 residues. The J segment lost 3 bases and the V segment lost 1 base, leaving 9 bases of the junction unmatched. Germline V gene lookup returns CDR1 MNHEY and CDR2 SVGAGI. DNA of the CDR3: TGTGCCAGCAGTTACTACGAGACAGGGTATATCTACGAGCAGTACTTC. Translating it yields CASSYYETGYIYEQYF.